A selection of T cell receptor beta chains follows, all from one sample in a study of Ad26.COV2.S vaccination and SARS-CoV-2 variants. Produced via immunoSEQ multiplex PCR; TCRdb's table is partial and in-frame only. The repertoire holds about 440,000 clones, with about 90% as singletons. The input for sequencing was peripheral blood, taken in a trial of Ad26.COV2.S vaccine versus placebo. Receptor source: a person aged 18-65 years who received the Ad26.COV2.S COVID-19 vaccine or a placebo. Each CDR3 is given with its conserved first and last residue. D genes are given only for firm matches. Not all rows give a size; the values are once, few, many and, for expanded clones, a class.

V gene: TRBV5-1; D gene: NA; CDR3 length: 15; clone size: NA; J gene: TRBJ1-1; CDR3 protein: CASSWGVVKNTEAFF; CDR3 DNA: TGCGCCAGCAGCTGGGGCGTGGTTAAGAACACTGAAGCTTTCTTT
V gene: TRBV5-6; D gene: TRBD2; CDR3 length: 15; clone size: NA; J gene: TRBJ2-3; CDR3 protein: CASSLFSGLTDTQYF; CDR3 DNA: TGTGCCAGCAGCTTGTTTAGCGGGCTAACAGATACGCAGTATTTT
V gene: TRBV24-1; D gene: NA; CDR3 length: 16; clone size: NA; J gene: TRBJ2-1; CDR3 protein: CATSDPGQGGYNEQFF; CDR3 DNA: TGTGCCACCAGTGACCCCGGGCAGGGGGGATACAATGAGCAGTTCTTC
V gene: TRBV5-6; D gene: NA; CDR3 length: 15; clone size: NA; J gene: TRBJ2-2; CDR3 protein: CASSLAGGNTGELFF; CDR3 DNA: TGTGCCAGCAGCTTGGCCGGGGGGAACACCGGGGAGCTGTTTTTT
V gene: TRBV7-3; D gene: NA; CDR3 length: 13; clone size: few; J gene: TRBJ1-2; CDR3 protein: CASSLGQGYGYTF; CDR3 DNA: TGTGCCAGCAGCTTAGGGCAGGGCTATGGCTACACCTTC
V gene: TRBV21-1; D gene: NA; CDR3 length: 14; clone size: NA; J gene: TRBJ2-5; CDR3 protein: CASSPRDPEETQYF; CDR3 DNA: TGTGCCAGCAGCCCCCGCGACCCGGAAGAGACCCAGTACTTC
V gene: TRBV4-3; D gene: NA; CDR3 length: 16; clone size: NA; J gene: TRBJ1-4; CDR3 protein: CASSQEGRSRYEKLFF; CDR3 DNA: TGCGCCAGCAGCCAAGAAGGCAGGAGTCGGTATGAAAAACTGTTTTTT
V gene: TRBV11-1; D gene: TRBD2; CDR3 length: 15; clone size: NA; J gene: TRBJ2-7; CDR3 protein: CASSLLAGGLYEQYF; CDR3 DNA: TGTGCCAGCAGCTTATTAGCGGGAGGCCTCTACGAGCAGTACTTC
V gene: TRBV10-3; D gene: NA; CDR3 length: 16; clone size: NA; J gene: TRBJ1-3; CDR3 protein: CAISEKDVSSGNTIYF; CDR3 DNA: TGTGCCATCAGTGAGAAGGACGTGAGCTCTGGAAACACCATATATTTT
V gene: TRBV5-1; D gene: NA; CDR3 length: 16; clone size: few; J gene: TRBJ2-5; CDR3 protein: CASSADPTRIQETQYF; CDR3 DNA: TGCGCCAGCAGCGCGGACCCCACTAGGATACAAGAGACCCAGTACTTC
V gene: TRBV6-4; D gene: NA; CDR3 length: 15; clone size: NA; J gene: TRBJ2-3; CDR3 protein: CASSDSQGSTDTQYF; CDR3 DNA: TGTGCCAGCAGTGACTCTCAGGGTAGCACAGATACGCAGTATTTT
V gene: TRBV5-4; D gene: TRBD2; CDR3 length: 15; clone size: NA; J gene: TRBJ2-5; CDR3 protein: CASSLPSGSVETQYF; CDR3 DNA: TGTGCCAGCAGCTTGCCCAGCGGGAGTGTCGAGACCCAGTACTTC
V gene: TRBV5-5; D gene: NA; CDR3 length: 14; clone size: NA; J gene: TRBJ1-2; CDR3 protein: CASSLGVGPYGYTF; CDR3 DNA: TGTGCCAGCAGCTTGGGGGTAGGGCCTTATGGCTACACCTTC
V gene: TRBV27; D gene: TRBD1; CDR3 length: 15; clone size: NA; J gene: TRBJ1-6; CDR3 protein: CASSLPRQGNSPLHF; CDR3 DNA: TGTGCCAGCAGTTTACCCCGACAGGGGAATTCACCCCTCCACTTT
V gene: TRBV9; D gene: NA; CDR3 length: 14; clone size: NA; J gene: TRBJ2-7; CDR3 protein: CASSVGGVSYEQYF; CDR3 DNA: TGTGCCAGCAGCGTAGGGGGAGTGTCCTACGAGCAGTACTTC
V gene: TRBV19; D gene: TRBD2; CDR3 length: 15; clone size: NA; J gene: TRBJ2-1; CDR3 protein: CASSIRREVGNEQFF; CDR3 DNA: TGTGCCAGTAGTATAAGGCGGGAGGTTGGCAATGAGCAGTTCTTC
V gene: TRBV9; D gene: TRBD1; CDR3 length: 13; clone size: NA; J gene: TRBJ2-4; CDR3 protein: CASSVGQGDIQYF; CDR3 DNA: TGTGCCAGCAGCGTAGGTCAGGGGGACATTCAGTACTTC
V gene: TRBV6-5; D gene: NA; CDR3 length: 14; clone size: NA; J gene: TRBJ1-6; CDR3 protein: CASSFQGANSPLHF; CDR3 DNA: TGTGCCAGCAGTTTCCAGGGAGCTAATTCACCCCTCCACTTT
V gene: TRBV9; D gene: NA; CDR3 length: 19; clone size: NA; J gene: TRBJ1-1; CDR3 protein: CASSVPPGGGLGEKTEAFF; CDR3 DNA: TGTGCCAGCAGCGTACCCCCCGGGGGGGGGCTGGGGGAAAAAACTGAAGCTTTCTTT
V gene: TRBV27; D gene: NA; CDR3 length: 13; clone size: NA; J gene: TRBJ2-1; CDR3 protein: CASRARPTGEQFF; CDR3 DNA: TGTGCCAGCAGGGCCAGGCCTACGGGAGAGCAGTTCTTC
V gene: TRBV27; D gene: NA; CDR3 length: 17; clone size: once; J gene: TRBJ2-2; CDR3 protein: CASSLSGARLNTGELFF; CDR3 DNA: TGTGCCAGCAGTTTATCGGGTGCACGGTTGAACACCGGGGAGCTGTTTTTT
V gene: TRBV7-9; D gene: NA; CDR3 length: 15; clone size: NA; J gene: TRBJ1-2; CDR3 protein: CASSLVPPGLRGYTF; CDR3 DNA: TGTGCCAGCAGCTTAGTTCCGCCAGGGCTCCGGGGCTACACCTTC
V gene: TRBV3-1/TRBV3-2; D gene: NA; CDR3 length: 13; clone size: NA; J gene: TRBJ2-3; CDR3 protein: CASSVQGGDTQYF; CDR3 DNA: TGTGCCAGCAGCGTTCAGGGGGGGGATACGCAGTATTTT
V gene: TRBV4-2; D gene: TRBD2; CDR3 length: 16; clone size: few; J gene: TRBJ2-1; CDR3 protein: CASSQELAGGRYEQFF; CDR3 DNA: TGTGCCAGCTCTCAGGAACTAGCGGGAGGGCGGTATGAGCAGTTCTTC
V gene: TRBV10-3; D gene: TRBD1; CDR3 length: 18; clone size: NA; J gene: TRBJ2-6; CDR3 protein: CAISAGTATISGANVLTF; CDR3 DNA: TGTGCCATCAGTGCCGGGACAGCCACTATCTCTGGGGCCAACGTCCTGACTTTC
V gene: TRBV10-3; D gene: TRBD2; CDR3 length: 12; clone size: NA; J gene: TRBJ2-3; CDR3 protein: CAVAGVADTQYF; CDR3 DNA: TGTGCCGTAGCGGGAGTGGCAGATACGCAGTATTTT
V gene: TRBV29-1; D gene: NA; CDR3 length: 13; clone size: NA; J gene: TRBJ2-3; CDR3 protein: CSVLRGSTDTQYF; CDR3 DNA: TGCAGCGTTCTTAGGGGATCCACAGATACGCAGTATTTT
V gene: TRBV7-6; D gene: NA; CDR3 length: 15; clone size: NA; J gene: TRBJ2-2; CDR3 protein: CASSIRQLSTGELFF; CDR3 DNA: TGTGCCAGCAGCATAAGACAGCTGAGCACCGGGGAGCTGTTTTTT
V gene: TRBV5-1; D gene: NA; CDR3 length: 14; clone size: NA; J gene: TRBJ2-3; CDR3 protein: CASSLGGLGDTQYF; CDR3 DNA: TGCGCCAGCAGCTTGGGGGGCCTGGGAGATACGCAGTATTTT
V gene: TRBV7-9; D gene: NA; CDR3 length: 12; clone size: NA; J gene: TRBJ2-7; CDR3 protein: CASSPVTHEQYF; CDR3 DNA: TGTGCCAGCAGCCCGGTAACCCACGAGCAGTACTTC
V gene: TRBV9; D gene: NA; CDR3 length: 13; clone size: NA; J gene: TRBJ2-7; CDR3 protein: CASSGEDSYEQYF; CDR3 DNA: TGTGCCAGTTCCGGGGAGGACTCCTACGAGCAGTACTTC
V gene: TRBV2; D gene: NA; CDR3 length: 13; clone size: NA; J gene: TRBJ1-1; CDR3 protein: CASSGQGRAEAFF; CDR3 DNA: TGTGCCAGCAGTGGGCAGGGACGGGCTGAAGCTTTCTTT
V gene: TRBV27; D gene: NA; CDR3 length: 14; clone size: NA; J gene: TRBJ2-1; CDR3 protein: CASSLSEGYNEQFF; CDR3 DNA: TGTGCCAGCAGTTTATCAGAAGGGTACAATGAGCAGTTCTTC
V gene: TRBV7-2; D gene: TRBD1; CDR3 length: 15; clone size: NA; J gene: TRBJ2-3; CDR3 protein: CASSLRGQSTDTQYF; CDR3 DNA: TGTGCCAGCAGTTTAAGGGGACAGAGCACAGATACGCAGTATTTT
V gene: TRBV28; D gene: NA; CDR3 length: 16; clone size: NA; J gene: TRBJ2-1; CDR3 protein: CASSSRRMGNYNEQFF; CDR3 DNA: TGTGCCAGCAGTTCCAGAAGGATGGGAAACTACAATGAGCAGTTCTTC
V gene: TRBV7-3; D gene: NA; CDR3 length: 14; clone size: NA; J gene: TRBJ2-7; CDR3 protein: CASSLTPGDYEQYF; CDR3 DNA: TGTGCCAGCAGCTTAACGCCAGGGGACTACGAGCAGTACTTC
V gene: TRBV28; D gene: NA; CDR3 length: 16; clone size: NA; J gene: TRBJ1-3; CDR3 protein: CASSSPGGGSGNTIYF; CDR3 DNA: TGTGCCAGCAGTTCCCCGGGGGGGGGCTCTGGAAACACCATATATTTT
V gene: TRBV2; D gene: TRBD1; CDR3 length: 14; clone size: NA; J gene: TRBJ1-2; CDR3 protein: CASKNSGGYYGYTF; CDR3 DNA: TGTGCCAGCAAAAATTCAGGGGGTTACTATGGCTACACCTTC
V gene: TRBV28; D gene: NA; CDR3 length: 15; clone size: NA; J gene: TRBJ1-5; CDR3 protein: CASRGQEYSNQPQHF; CDR3 DNA: TGTGCCAGCAGGGGGCAGGAATATAGCAATCAGCCCCAGCATTTT
V gene: TRBV23-1; D gene: NA; CDR3 length: 16; clone size: NA; J gene: TRBJ2-5; CDR3 protein: CASSLRDRLGQETQYF; CDR3 DNA: TGCGCCAGCAGCCTAAGAGACAGGCTCGGACAAGAGACCCAGTACTTC
V gene: TRBV11-2; D gene: TRBD2; CDR3 length: 14; clone size: NA; J gene: TRBJ2-2; CDR3 protein: CASSPGLAGGELFF; CDR3 DNA: TGTGCCAGCAGCCCGGGACTAGCGGGTGGGGAGCTGTTTTTT
V gene: TRBV6-2/TRBV6-3; D gene: TRBD1; CDR3 length: 17; clone size: NA; J gene: TRBJ2-1; CDR3 protein: CASSYLGRDRGVNEQFF; CDR3 DNA: TGTGCCAGCAGTTATTTGGGTCGGGACAGGGGAGTAAATGAGCAGTTCTTC
V gene: TRBV6-1; D gene: NA; CDR3 length: 15; clone size: NA; J gene: TRBJ2-5; CDR3 protein: CASSDGFPYQETQYF; CDR3 DNA: TGTGCCAGCAGTGATGGGTTCCCGTACCAAGAGACCCAGTACTTC
V gene: TRBV5-4; D gene: NA; CDR3 length: 15; clone size: NA; J gene: TRBJ1-6; CDR3 protein: CASSLWAGANSPLHF; CDR3 DNA: TGTGCCAGCAGCTTGTGGGCCGGGGCTAATTCACCCCTCCACTTT
V gene: TRBV10-3; D gene: TRBD2; CDR3 length: 15; clone size: NA; J gene: TRBJ2-7; CDR3 protein: CAISESPGGQYEQYF; CDR3 DNA: TGTGCCATCAGTGAGTCGCCGGGGGGGCAGTACGAGCAGTACTTC
V gene: TRBV27; D gene: NA; CDR3 length: 14; clone size: NA; J gene: TRBJ2-3; CDR3 protein: CASSLGVAGDTQYF; CDR3 DNA: TGTGCCAGCAGTTTAGGGGTAGCAGGAGATACGCAGTATTTT
V gene: TRBV6-2/TRBV6-3; D gene: NA; CDR3 length: 16; clone size: NA; J gene: TRBJ1-4; CDR3 protein: CASSYWGRGANEKLFF; CDR3 DNA: TGTGCCAGCAGTTACTGGGGGCGGGGAGCTAATGAAAAACTGTTTTTT
V gene: TRBV7-8; D gene: TRBD2; CDR3 length: 19; clone size: NA; J gene: TRBJ2-2; CDR3 protein: CASSSSTGTSGGITGELFF; CDR3 DNA: TGTGCCAGCAGCTCCTCAACCGGGACTAGCGGAGGAATTACCGGGGAGCTGTTTTTT
V gene: TRBV7-6; D gene: NA; CDR3 length: 13; clone size: NA; J gene: TRBJ1-5; CDR3 protein: CASSFYGGQPQHF; CDR3 DNA: TGTGCCAGCAGCTTCTATGGAGGACAGCCCCAGCATTTT
V gene: TRBV30; D gene: NA; CDR3 length: 14; clone size: NA; J gene: TRBJ1-4; CDR3 protein: CAWEKQGVNEKLFF; CDR3 DNA: TGTGCCTGGGAGAAACAGGGTGTGAATGAAAAACTGTTTTTT
V gene: TRBV4-3; D gene: TRBD1; CDR3 length: 15; clone size: NA; J gene: TRBJ1-4; CDR3 protein: CASSPTGTVSEKLFF; CDR3 DNA: TGCGCCAGCAGCCCGACCGGGACAGTCAGTGAAAAACTGTTTTTT
V gene: TRBV11-1; D gene: TRBD2; CDR3 length: 16; clone size: NA; J gene: TRBJ2-1; CDR3 protein: CASSLLASGSPDEQFF; CDR3 DNA: TGTGCCAGCAGCTTACTGGCTAGCGGGAGCCCCGATGAGCAGTTCTTC
V gene: TRBV19; D gene: NA; CDR3 length: 15; clone size: NA; J gene: TRBJ2-7; CDR3 protein: CASSMRGGLSYEQYF; CDR3 DNA: TGTGCCAGTAGTATGAGGGGGGGCCTCTCCTACGAGCAGTACTTC
V gene: TRBV7-3; D gene: NA; CDR3 length: 13; clone size: NA; J gene: TRBJ2-5; CDR3 protein: CASSSELGETQYF; CDR3 DNA: TGTGCCAGCAGCTCGGAATTGGGAGAGACCCAGTACTTC
V gene: TRBV2; D gene: TRBD1; CDR3 length: 15; clone size: NA; J gene: TRBJ2-7; CDR3 protein: CASSVSQGASYEQYF; CDR3 DNA: TGTGCCAGCAGTGTATCACAGGGGGCAAGCTACGAGCAGTACTTC
V gene: TRBV29-1; D gene: NA; CDR3 length: 14; clone size: NA; J gene: TRBJ2-6; CDR3 protein: CSAEVAPGANVLTF; CDR3 DNA: TGCAGCGCCGAAGTTGCCCCTGGGGCCAACGTCCTGACTTTC
V gene: TRBV25-1; D gene: TRBD1; CDR3 length: 15; clone size: NA; J gene: TRBJ2-2; CDR3 protein: CASSRDQGASGELFF; CDR3 DNA: TGTGCCAGCAGTAGAGACCAGGGGGCAAGCGGGGAGCTGTTTTTT
V gene: TRBV7-9; D gene: NA; CDR3 length: 14; clone size: NA; J gene: TRBJ2-7; CDR3 protein: CASSPWAGKDEQYF; CDR3 DNA: TGTGCCAGCAGCCCCTGGGCAGGGAAGGACGAGCAGTACTTC